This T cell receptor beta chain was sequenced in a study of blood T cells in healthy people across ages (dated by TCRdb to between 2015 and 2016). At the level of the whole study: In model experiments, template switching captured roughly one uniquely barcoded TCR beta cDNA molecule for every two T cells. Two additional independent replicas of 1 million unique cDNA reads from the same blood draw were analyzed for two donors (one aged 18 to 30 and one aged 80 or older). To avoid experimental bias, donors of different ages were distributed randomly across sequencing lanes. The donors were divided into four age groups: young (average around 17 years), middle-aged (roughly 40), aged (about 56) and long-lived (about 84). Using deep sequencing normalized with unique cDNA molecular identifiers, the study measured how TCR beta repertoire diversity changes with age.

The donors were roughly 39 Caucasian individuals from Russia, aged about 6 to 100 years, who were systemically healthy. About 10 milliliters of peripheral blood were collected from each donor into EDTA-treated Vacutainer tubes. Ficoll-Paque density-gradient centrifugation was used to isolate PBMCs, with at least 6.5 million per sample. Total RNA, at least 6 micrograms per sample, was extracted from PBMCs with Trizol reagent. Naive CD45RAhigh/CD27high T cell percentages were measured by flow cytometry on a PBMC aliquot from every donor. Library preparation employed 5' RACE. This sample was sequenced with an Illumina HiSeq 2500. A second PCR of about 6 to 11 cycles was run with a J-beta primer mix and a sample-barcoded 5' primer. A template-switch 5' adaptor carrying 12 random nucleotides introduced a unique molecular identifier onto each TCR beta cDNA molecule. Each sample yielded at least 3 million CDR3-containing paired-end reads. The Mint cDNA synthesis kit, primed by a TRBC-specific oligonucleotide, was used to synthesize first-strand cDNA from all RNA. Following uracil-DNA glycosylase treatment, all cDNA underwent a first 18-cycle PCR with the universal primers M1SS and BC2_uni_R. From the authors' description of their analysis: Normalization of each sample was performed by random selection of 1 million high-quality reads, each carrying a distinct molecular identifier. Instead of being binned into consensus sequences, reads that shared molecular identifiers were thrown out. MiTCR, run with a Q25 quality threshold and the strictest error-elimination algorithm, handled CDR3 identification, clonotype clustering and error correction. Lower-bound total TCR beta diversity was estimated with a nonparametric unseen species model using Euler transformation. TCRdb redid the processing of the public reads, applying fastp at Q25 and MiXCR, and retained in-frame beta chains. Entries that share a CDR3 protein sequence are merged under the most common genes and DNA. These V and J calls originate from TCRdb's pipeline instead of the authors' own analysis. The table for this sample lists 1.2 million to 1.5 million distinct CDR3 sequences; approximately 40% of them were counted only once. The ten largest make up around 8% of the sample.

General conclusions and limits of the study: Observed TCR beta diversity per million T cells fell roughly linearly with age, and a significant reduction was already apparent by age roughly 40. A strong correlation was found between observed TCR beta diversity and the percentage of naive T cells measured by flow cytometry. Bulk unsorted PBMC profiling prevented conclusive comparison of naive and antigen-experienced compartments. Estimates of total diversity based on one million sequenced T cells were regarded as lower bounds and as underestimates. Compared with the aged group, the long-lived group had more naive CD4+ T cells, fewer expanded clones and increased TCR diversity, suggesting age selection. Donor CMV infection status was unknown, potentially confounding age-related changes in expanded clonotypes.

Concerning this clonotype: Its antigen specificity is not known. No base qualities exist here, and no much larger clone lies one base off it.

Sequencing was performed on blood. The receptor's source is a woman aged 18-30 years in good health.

The DNA sequence is given as TGCGCCAGCAGCTTGGGCAGGAATATCCAAGAGACCCAGTACTTC. This encodes CASSLGRNIQETQYF. The chain links TRBV5-1 with TRBJ2-5; no confident D gene assignment can be made. Measured from the cysteine to the phenylalanine, the CDR3 is 15 residues long. Only CDR3 DNA remains: 45 bases, in frame from the first base. CDR1 and CDR2 (SGHRS, YFSETQ) derive from the germline V gene. Trimming takes 0 bases from V and 1 base from J, and the germline ends sit 10 bases apart.